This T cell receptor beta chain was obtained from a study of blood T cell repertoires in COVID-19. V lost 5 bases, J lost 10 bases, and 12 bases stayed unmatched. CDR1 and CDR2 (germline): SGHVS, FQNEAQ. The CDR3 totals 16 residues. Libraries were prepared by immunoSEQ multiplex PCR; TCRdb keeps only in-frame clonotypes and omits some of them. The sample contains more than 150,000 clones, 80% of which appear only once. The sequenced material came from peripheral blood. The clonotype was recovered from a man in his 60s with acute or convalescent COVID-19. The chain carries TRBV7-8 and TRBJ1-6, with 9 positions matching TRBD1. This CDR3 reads CASSVSNRGLRSPLHF. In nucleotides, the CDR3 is TGTGCCAGCAGCGTCTCGAACAGGGGGCTAAGGTCACCCCTCCACTTT.